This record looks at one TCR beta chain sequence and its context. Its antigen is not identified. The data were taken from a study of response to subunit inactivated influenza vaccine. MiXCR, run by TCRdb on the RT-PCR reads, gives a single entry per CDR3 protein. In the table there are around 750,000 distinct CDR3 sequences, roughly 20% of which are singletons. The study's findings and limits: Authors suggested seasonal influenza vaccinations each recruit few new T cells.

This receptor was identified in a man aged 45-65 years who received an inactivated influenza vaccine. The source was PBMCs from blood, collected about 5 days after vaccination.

The CDR3 sequence is CSARGASGRLYEQYF. The CDR3 DNA reads TGCAGTGCTAGAGGGGCTAGCGGGAGGTTATACGAGCAGTACTTC. This sequence joins TRBV20-1 and TRBJ2-7; 11 positions agree with TRBD2. The CDR3 loop spans 15 amino acids. Germline lookup yields CDR1 DFQATT and CDR2 SNEGSKA (reference sequence). The trim removed 1 base at V and 4 bases at J, leaving 6 bases unmatched.